The source of this T cell receptor beta chain is a study of T cell responses to AZD1222 COVID-19 vaccine. Across the whole study: Second-dose schedules of about 4 or about 12 weeks were combined.

The table came from immunoSEQ multiplex PCR; TCRdb's copy has only in-frame clones and leaves some out. Among more than 250,000 clones, 85% to 95% were seen once, and the ten largest hold 0.55%. A note on this clone: The antigen remains undetermined.

General study points: Regions 160-218 and 743-854 dominated among vaccine-associated CD4 TCRs spanning spike. Seropositive status at baseline applied to only five to seven AZD1222 recipients. The breadth and depth of Spike-specific TCRs increased once two AZD1222 doses had been given.

V lost 6 bases to trimming and J lost 3 bases, with 17 bases between them. CDR3 length equals 15 residues. The V gene's germline CDR1 is LGHDT and CDR2 YNNKEL (reference sequence). The TCR was taken from an adult in good health. The rearrangement uses TRBV3-1 (or the pseudogene TRBV3-2) and TRBJ1-1; D not certain. The sequences come from peripheral blood, collected on day 0 of AZD1222 vaccination. The CDR3 spells CASSSFPGGYTEAFF. CDR3 nucleotides: TGTGCCAGCAGTTCCTTCCCTGGCGGTTACACTGAAGCTTTCTTT.